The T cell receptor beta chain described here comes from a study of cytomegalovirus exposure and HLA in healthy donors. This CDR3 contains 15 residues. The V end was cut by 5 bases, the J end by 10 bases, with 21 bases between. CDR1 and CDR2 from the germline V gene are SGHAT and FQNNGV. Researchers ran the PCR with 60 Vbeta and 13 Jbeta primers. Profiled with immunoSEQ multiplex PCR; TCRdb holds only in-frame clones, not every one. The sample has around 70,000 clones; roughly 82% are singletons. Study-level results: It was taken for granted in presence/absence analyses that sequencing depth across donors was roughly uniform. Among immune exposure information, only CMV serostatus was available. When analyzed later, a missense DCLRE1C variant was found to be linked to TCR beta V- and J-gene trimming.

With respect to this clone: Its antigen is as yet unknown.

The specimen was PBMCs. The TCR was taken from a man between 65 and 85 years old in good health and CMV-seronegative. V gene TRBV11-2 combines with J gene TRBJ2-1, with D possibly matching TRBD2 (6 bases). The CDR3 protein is CASSPFLGGVGEQFF. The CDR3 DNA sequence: TGTGCCAGCAGCCCTTTTCTCGGAGGGGTGGGCGAGCAGTTCTTC.